One sample yielded the 16 T cell receptor beta chains listed below, sequenced in a study of blood T cell repertoires in COVID-19. The data were produced by immunoSEQ multiplex PCR, yet TCRdb's version contains in-frame clones alone and is incomplete. Of 120,000 to 150,000 clones in the sample, around nine tenths were seen once. The sequenced sample was peripheral blood. The source of these receptors is a woman in her fifties or sixties with active or convalescent COVID-19.

The chain is built from TRBV7-3 and TRBJ2-1; TRBD1 agrees at 8 bases. V gave up 5 bases and J gave up 4 bases; unmatched junction bases: 4. This CDR3 has 14 residues. CDR1 is SGHTA, CDR2 FQGTGA, per germline. CDR3 DNA: TGTGCCAGCAGCACCCGGGACAGGTACAATGAGCAGTTCTTC. It is translated as CASSTRDRYNEQFF.

V usage is TRBV30 and J usage is TRBJ1-2, with TRBD1 matching over 7 bases. The CDR3 consists of 13 residues. Germline CDR1 is GTSNPN and CDR2 is SVGIG (reference sequence). After removal of 4 bases from V and 5 bases from J, the junction contained 7 bases not matched to a gene. The DNA for the CDR3 is TGTGCCTGGAACCCGGGACAGAGATATGGCTACACCTTC. This codes for CAWNPGQRYGYTF.

The chain links TRBV28 to TRBJ2-7, with 8 bases lining up with TRBD1. Germline values: CDR1 MDHEN, CDR2 SYDVKM. V lost 5 bases, J lost 4 bases, and 7 bases stayed unmatched. This CDR3 is 14 amino acids long. In DNA form, the CDR3 reads TGTGCCAGCAGTACCCCGGGACAGGTATACGAGCAGTACTTC. Protein product: CASSTPGQVYEQYF.

The V call is TRBV28, the J call TRBJ1-3; D uncertain. Trimming took 4 bases from V and 4 from J, leaving 17 bases between them. This CDR3 has 16 residues. Germline-derived CDR1 and CDR2 are MDHEN and SYDVKM. Here the CDR3 reads CASSSKSRVAGNTIYF. The CDR3 DNA reads as TGTGCCAGCAGTTCCAAGAGTCGGGTGGCAGGAAACACCATATATTTT.

The chain carries TRBV30 and TRBJ2-1; the match to TRBD1 covers 7 bases. The trim removed 1 base at V and 0 bases at J, leaving 3 bases unmatched. The CDR3 is 15 amino acids. The germline gives CDR1 GTSNPN, CDR2 SVGIG (reference sequence). CDR3 amino acids: CAWSGPGGSYNEQFF. For the CDR3, the DNA is TGTGCCTGGAGTGGTCCAGGGGGCTCCTACAATGAGCAGTTCTTC.

The rearrangement uses TRBV4-2 and TRBJ2-7; 15 bases map to TRBD2. The CDR3 totals 18 residues. Germline values: CDR1 LGHNA, CDR2 YNFKEQ. V lost 3 bases to trimming and J lost 2 bases; unmatched junction nucleotides: 8. CDR3 sequence: CASSHGTGLAGGTYEQYF. DNA for the CDR3: TGTGCCAGCAGCCATGGTACCGGACTAGCGGGAGGGACCTACGAGCAGTACTTC.

The rearrangement uses TRBV30 and TRBJ2-7; a possible D gene is TRBD1 (5 bases). Germline values: CDR1 GTSNPN, CDR2 SVGIG (reference sequence). The CDR3 consists of 15 residues. The V gene lost 1 base and the J gene lost 0 bases, with 13 bases spanning the gap. The CDR3 nucleotides are TGTGCCTGGAGTGACCTTTCAGGGCCCTCCTACGAGCAGTACTTC. Its protein is CAWSDLSGPSYEQYF. Full variable domain (remainder filled in from reference TRBV30 and TRBJ2-7): SQTIHQWPATLVQPVGSPLSLECTVEGTSNPNLYWYRQAAGRGLQLLFYSVGIGQISSEVPQNLSASRPQDRQFILSSKKLLLSDSGFYLCAWSDLSGPSYEQYFGPGTRLTVT.

This rearrangement joins TRBV4-1 to TRBJ1-2; D is possibly TRBD1 (5 bases). V shed 0 bases and J shed 8 bases, with 13 bases lying between them. Germline V gene data show CDR1 as MGHRA and CDR2 as YSYEKL. CDR3 length: 14 residues. The CDR3 spells CASSQDRGIGGYTF. DNA of the CDR3: TGCGCCAGCAGCCAAGATCGGGGGATTGGGGGCTACACCTTC.

This clone was seen more than once but under ten times. The genes are TRBV27 and TRBJ2-7; 11 positions match TRBD2. V shed 6 bases and J 4 bases; nucleotides not matched to a gene: 14. Germline values: CDR1 MNHEY, CDR2 SMNVEV (reference sequence). The CDR3 sequence is 17 residues long. This chain's CDR3 is CASSLNLAGGPPYEQYF. CDR3 sequence (DNA): TGTGCCAGCAGCCTAAATCTAGCGGGGGGACCACCTTACGAGCAGTACTTC.

The chain combines TRBV7-2 with TRBJ2-1; 9 nucleotides line up with TRBD1. V lost 1 base to trimming and J lost 6 bases; unmatched junction nucleotides: 16. The CDR3 sequence is 19 residues long. Germline V CDR1 and CDR2: SGHTA, FQGNSA. The CDR3 is CASSLVGQGYEVSPNEQFF. The CDR3 region has the DNA TGTGCCAGCAGCTTAGTGGGACAGGGCTATGAAGTGAGTCCCAATGAGCAGTTCTTC.

The chain combines TRBV19 with TRBJ2-7; a weak D match, TRBD2 (5 bases). Trimming removed 6 bases at V and 2 bases at J, with 20 bases between. The CDR3 is made up of 16 amino acids. Germline V lookup: CDR1 LNHDA, CDR2 SQIVND (reference sequence). The CDR3 loop reads CASSTPYPRTPYEQYF. The CDR3, as DNA: TGTGCCAGTAGCACACCTTATCCGCGGACTCCCTACGAGCAGTACTTC.

This chain links TRBV27 with TRBJ2-7; TRBD1 might be the D (5 bases). CDR1 MNHEY and CDR2 SMNVEV come from the germline V gene (reference sequence). V lost 3 bases, J lost 6 bases, and 15 bases lay in between. The CDR3 length is 14 residues. CDR3 sequence reads: CASSFGLVDSEQYF. The DNA of the CDR3 is TGTGCCAGCAGTTTCGGGTTAGTAGACAGCGAGCAGTACTTC.

The chain recombines TRBV30 with TRBJ2-3, with D perhaps matching TRBD2 (6 bases). The CDR3 is 12 residues long. CDR1 and CDR2 (germline): GTSNPN, SVGIG (reference sequence). V lost 3 bases and J lost 6, with 10 bases in between. DNA of the CDR3: TGTGCCTGGAGCGGGAGCTGGGATACGCAGTATTTT. Its translation is CAWSGSWDTQYF.

For the CDR3, the DNA is TGTGCCAGCAGCCTTTCCGGGACAGGGGATTCACCCCTCCACTTT. It encodes CASSLSGTGDSPLHF. The chain couples TRBV7-2 to TRBJ1-6, with 10 nucleotides matching TRBD1. Germline trimming cut 5 bases from V and 8 bases from J; bases unmatched to any gene: 6. Germline values: CDR1 SGHTA, CDR2 FQGNSA. This CDR3 has 15 residues.

The rearrangement uses TRBV27 and TRBJ2-2; TRBD2 matches at 7 bases. The CDR3 runs to 16 residues. The germline gives CDR1 MNHEY, CDR2 SMNVEV (reference sequence). The V gene end was trimmed by 4 bases and the J gene end by 0 bases; junction bases not matched to a gene: 5. The DNA of the CDR3 is TGTGCCAGCAGTTCCCGAGCGGGGTCGAACACCGGGGAGCTGTTTTTT. This encodes CASSSRAGSNTGELFF.

This chain's CDR3 is CASSQEEGAFEKLFF. In nucleotides, the CDR3 is TGCGCCAGCAGCCAAGAAGAGGGGGCGTTTGAAAAACTGTTTTTT. The chain couples TRBV4-3 to TRBJ1-4; 7 bases are shared with TRBD1. This CDR3 spans 15 amino acids. Trimming cost V 0 bases and J 7 bases; bases outside gene matches: 5. CDR1 is LGHNA, CDR2 YSLEER, per germline.